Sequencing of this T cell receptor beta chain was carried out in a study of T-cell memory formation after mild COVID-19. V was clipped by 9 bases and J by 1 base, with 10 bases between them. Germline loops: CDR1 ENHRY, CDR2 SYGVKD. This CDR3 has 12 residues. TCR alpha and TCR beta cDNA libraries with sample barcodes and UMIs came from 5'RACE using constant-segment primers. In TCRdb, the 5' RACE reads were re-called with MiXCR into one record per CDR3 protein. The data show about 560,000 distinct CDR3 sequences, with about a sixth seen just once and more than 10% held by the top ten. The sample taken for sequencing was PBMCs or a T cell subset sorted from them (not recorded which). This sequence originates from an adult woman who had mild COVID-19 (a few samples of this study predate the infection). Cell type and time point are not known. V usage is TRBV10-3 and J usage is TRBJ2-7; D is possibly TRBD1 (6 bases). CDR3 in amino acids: CAISTGSYEQYF. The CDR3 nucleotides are TGTGCCATTTCGACAGGTTCCTACGAGCAGTACTTC.